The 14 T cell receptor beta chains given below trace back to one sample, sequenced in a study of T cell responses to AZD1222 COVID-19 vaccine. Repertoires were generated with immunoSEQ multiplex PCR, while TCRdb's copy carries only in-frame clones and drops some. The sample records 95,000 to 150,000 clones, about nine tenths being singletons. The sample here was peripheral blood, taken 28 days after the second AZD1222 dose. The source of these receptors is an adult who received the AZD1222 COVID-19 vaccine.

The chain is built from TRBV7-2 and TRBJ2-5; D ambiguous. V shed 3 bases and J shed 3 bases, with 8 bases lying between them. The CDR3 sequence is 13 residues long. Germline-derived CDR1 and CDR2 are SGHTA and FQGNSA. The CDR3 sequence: CASSFRVKETQYF. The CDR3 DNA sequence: TGTGCCAGCAGCTTTAGGGTTAAAGAGACCCAGTACTTC.

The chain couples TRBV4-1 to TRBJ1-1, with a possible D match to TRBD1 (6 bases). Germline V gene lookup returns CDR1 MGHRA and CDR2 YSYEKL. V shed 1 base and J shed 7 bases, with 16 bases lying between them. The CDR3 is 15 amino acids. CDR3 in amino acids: CASSQARGAQVEAFF. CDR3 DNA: TGCGCCAGCAGCCAAGCACGGGGGGCGCAGGTTGAAGCTTTCTTT.

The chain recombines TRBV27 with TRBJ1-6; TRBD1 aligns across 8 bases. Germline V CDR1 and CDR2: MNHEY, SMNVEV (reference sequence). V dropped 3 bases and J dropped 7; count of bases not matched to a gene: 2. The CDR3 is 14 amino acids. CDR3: CASSFRTGNSPLHF. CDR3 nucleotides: TGTGCCAGCAGTTTTAGGACAGGGAATTCACCCCTCCACTTT.

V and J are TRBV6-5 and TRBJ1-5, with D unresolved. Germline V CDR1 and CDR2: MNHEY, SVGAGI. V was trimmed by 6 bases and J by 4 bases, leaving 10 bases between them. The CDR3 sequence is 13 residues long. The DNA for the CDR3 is TGTGCCAGCAGGATTCGTGTAAATCAGCCCCAGCATTTT. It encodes CASRIRVNQPQHF.

DNA of the CDR3: TGTGCCAGCAGTGACCCCCTAGCGGGGGTGCGAGAGACCCAGTACTTC. This codes for CASSDPLAGVRETQYF. The rearrangement joins TRBV2 to TRBJ2-5; 10 positions agree with TRBD2. The CDR3 totals 16 residues. Germline values: CDR1 SNHLY, CDR2 FYNNEI. V was pared by 3 bases and J by 4 bases, with 8 bases of the junction left unmatched. Together with reference TRBV2 and TRBJ2-5, the CDR3 gives the full variable domain: EPEVTQTPSHQVTQMGQEVILRCVPISNHLYFYWYRQILGQKVEFLVSFYNNEISEKSEIFDDQFSVERPDGSNFTLKIRSTKLEDSAMYFCASSDPLAGVRETQYFGPGTRLLVL.

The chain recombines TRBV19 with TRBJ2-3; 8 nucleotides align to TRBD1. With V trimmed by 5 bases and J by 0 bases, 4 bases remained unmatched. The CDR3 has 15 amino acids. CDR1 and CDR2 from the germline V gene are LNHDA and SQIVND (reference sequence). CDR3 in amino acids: CASSPDRVSTDTQYF. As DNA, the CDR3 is TGTGCCAGTAGTCCGGACAGGGTGAGCACAGATACGCAGTATTTT.

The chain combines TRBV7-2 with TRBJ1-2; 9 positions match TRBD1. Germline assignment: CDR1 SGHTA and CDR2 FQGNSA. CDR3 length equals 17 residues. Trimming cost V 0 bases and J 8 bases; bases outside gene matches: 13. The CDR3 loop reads CASSLAGDRAWISGYTF. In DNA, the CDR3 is TGTGCCAGCAGCTTAGCGGGGGACAGGGCATGGATTTCAGGCTACACCTTC.

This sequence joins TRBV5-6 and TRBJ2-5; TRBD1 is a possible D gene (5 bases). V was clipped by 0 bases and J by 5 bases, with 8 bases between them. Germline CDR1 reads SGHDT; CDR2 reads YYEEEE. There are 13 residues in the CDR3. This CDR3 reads CASSLAGFETQYF. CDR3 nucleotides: TGTGCCAGCAGCTTGGCAGGGTTTGAGACCCAGTACTTC.

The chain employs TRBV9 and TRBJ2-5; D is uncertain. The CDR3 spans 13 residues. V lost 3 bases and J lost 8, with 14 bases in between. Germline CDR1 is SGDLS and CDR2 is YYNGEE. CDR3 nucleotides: TGTGCCAGCAGCGCACCCGTGAGAGATACCCAGTACTTC. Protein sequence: CASSAPVRDTQYF.

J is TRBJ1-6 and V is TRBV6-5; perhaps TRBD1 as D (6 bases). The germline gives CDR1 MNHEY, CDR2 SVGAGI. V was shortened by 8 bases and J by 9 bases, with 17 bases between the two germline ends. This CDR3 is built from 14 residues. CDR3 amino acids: CASRSQGYVSPLHF. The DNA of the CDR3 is TGTGCCAGCCGCTCACAGGGTTATGTTTCACCCCTCCACTTT.

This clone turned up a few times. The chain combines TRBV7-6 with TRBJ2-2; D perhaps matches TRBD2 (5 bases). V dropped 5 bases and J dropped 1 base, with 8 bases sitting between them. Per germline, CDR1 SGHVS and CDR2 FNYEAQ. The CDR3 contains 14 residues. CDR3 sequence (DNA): TGTGCCAGCAGCCTACGGGGGAACACCGGGGAGCTGTTTTTT. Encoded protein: CASSLRGNTGELFF. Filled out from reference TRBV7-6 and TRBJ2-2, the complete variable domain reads GAGVSQSPRYKVTKRGQDVALRCDPISGHVSLYWYRQALGQGPEFLTYFNYEAQQDKSGLPNDRFSAERPEGSISTLTIQRTEQRDSAMYRCASSLRGNTGELFFGEGSRLTVL.

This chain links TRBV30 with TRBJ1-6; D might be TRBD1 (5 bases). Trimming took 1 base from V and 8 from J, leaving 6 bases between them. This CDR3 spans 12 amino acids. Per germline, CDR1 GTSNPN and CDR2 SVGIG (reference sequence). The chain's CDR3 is CAWSDRYSPLHF. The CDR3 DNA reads TGTGCCTGGAGTGACAGGTATTCACCCCTCCACTTT.

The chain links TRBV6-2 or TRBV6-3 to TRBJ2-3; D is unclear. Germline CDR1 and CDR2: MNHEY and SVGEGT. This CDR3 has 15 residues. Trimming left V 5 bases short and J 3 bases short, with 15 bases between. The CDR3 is CASSPNLGITDTQYF. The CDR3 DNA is TGTGCCAGCAGTCCCAATCTGGGGATTACAGATACGCAGTATTTT.

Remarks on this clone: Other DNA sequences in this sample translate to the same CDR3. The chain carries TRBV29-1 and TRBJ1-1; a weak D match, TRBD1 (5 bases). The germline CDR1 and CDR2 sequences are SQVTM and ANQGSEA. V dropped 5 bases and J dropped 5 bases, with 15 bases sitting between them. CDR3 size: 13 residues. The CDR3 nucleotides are TGCAGCGTTTGGGACCGGGGAGGGACTGAAGCTTTCTTT. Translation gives CSVWDRGGTEAFF.